This T cell receptor beta chain stems from a study of CD8 T cells in Susac syndrome (dated by TCRdb to between 2019 and 2020). Regarding the complete study: The study used repertoire sequencing to test whether antigen drove CD8+ T cell activation and differentiation in Susac syndrome. The paper's findings and limits, for the study overall: The TCR sequencing and HLA analysis was acknowledged to have included a relatively small number of individuals.

RNA was extracted using the RNeasy kit, and about 0.45 to 1 ug of the RNA was reverse transcribed with random hexamers. The immunoSEQ multiplex PCR assay, covering 54 Vbeta and 13 Jbeta segments, was used to amplify TCR beta CDR3 regions. Bias from PCR amplification was corrected by using a synthetic template baseline for primer optimization and for computational correction. Per the original workflow: Reads were assigned to V, D and J genes according to IMGT and analyzed in immunoSEQ Analyzer, with only productive sequences retained. To calculate clonality, Shannon entropy was normalized by log2 of the number of productive unique sequences and then subtracted from one. For each patient and control, public and private clones were evaluated among the 100 most prevalent clones. Clones were defined as Susac-specific if absent from the healthy and MS cohorts, from under 1,200 published viral clones and from other ImmuneACCESS disease sequences. Clones were called with MiXCR by TCRdb after fastp trimmed the public reads at Q25, and only in-frame beta chains were retained. Identical CDR3 proteins give one entry, which carries the most common genes and DNA. TCRdb's processing, not the authors' own work, is the source of the V and J calls. This sample gives 140,000 to 150,000 distinct CDR3 sequences in total; roughly 95% of them show up just once. Jointly, the top ten make up about 0.11% of the sample.

Peripheral blood CD8+ and CD4+ T cells from healthy donors, Susac syndrome patients and multiple sclerosis patients were profiled using high-throughput TCR beta sequencing. Treatment-naive patients with stable or active relapsing-remitting disease fulfilling revised McDonald criteria were used as multiple sclerosis controls. CD8+ TEMRA cells were enriched by FACS, while bulk CD8+ and CD4+ T cells were purified by magnetic negative isolation. Blood was drawn into EDTA tubes, processed within 24 hours, and PBMCs were isolated by density gradient centrifugation. PBMCs intended for TCR sequencing were frozen in liquid nitrogen and were later thawed in a 37 degrees C water bath. The sorted or isolated CD4+, CD8+ and CD8+ TEMRA cells reached a purity of at least 90%. On this clonotype: There is no known antigen for this receptor. No quality values exist for individual bases; no much larger clone is one base distant.

The CDR3 covers 14 residues, taking in both the cysteine and the phenylalanine. This entry keeps only the CDR3 DNA: 42 bases, framed from base 1. V was cut back by 7 bases and J by 11 bases, leaving a gap of 23 bases between them. Material: CD4+ T cells from PBMCs. This receptor was identified in a human donor with multiple sclerosis. This sequence uses TRBV12-3 or TRBV12-4 and TRBJ1-1; TRBD1 is possibly the D segment (5 matching bases). The nucleotide sequence is TGTGCCAGCATGATCCGGGGCCGCAGCAGTGGGGCTTTCTTT. It codes for CASMIRGRSSGAFF.